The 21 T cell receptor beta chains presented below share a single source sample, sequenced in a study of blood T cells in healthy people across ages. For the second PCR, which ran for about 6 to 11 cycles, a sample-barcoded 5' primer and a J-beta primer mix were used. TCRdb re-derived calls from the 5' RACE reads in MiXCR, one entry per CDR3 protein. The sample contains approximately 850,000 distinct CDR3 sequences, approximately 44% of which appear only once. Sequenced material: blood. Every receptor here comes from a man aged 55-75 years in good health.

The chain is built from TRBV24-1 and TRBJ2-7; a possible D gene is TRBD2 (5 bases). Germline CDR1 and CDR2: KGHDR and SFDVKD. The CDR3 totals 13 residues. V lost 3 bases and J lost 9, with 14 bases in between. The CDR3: CATSDPGSRVQYF. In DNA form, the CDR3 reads TGTGCCACCAGTGATCCGGGAAGTCGGGTGCAGTACTTC.

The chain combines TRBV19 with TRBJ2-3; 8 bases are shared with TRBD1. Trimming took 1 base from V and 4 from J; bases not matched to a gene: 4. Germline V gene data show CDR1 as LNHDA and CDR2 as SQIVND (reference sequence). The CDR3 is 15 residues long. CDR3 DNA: TGTGCCAGTAGTATAGTCCAGGGGGCATCAGATACGCAGTATTTT. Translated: CASSIVQGASDTQYF.

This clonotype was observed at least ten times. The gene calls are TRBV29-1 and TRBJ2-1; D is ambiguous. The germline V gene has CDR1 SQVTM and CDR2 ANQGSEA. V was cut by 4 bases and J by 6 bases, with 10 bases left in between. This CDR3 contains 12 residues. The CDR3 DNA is TGCAGCGTTGTCGGCAGGATCAATGAGCAGTTCTTC. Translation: CSVVGRINEQFF.

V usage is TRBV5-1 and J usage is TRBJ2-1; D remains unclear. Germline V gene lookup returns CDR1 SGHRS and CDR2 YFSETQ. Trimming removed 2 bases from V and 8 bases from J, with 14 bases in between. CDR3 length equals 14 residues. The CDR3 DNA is TGCGCCAGCAGCTTTATGGACCGTCTTGATGAGCAGTTCTTC. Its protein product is CASSFMDRLDEQFF.

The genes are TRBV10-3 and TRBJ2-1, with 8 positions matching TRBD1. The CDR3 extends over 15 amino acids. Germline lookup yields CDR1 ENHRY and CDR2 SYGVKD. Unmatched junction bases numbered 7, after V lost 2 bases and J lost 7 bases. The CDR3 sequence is CAISEPRTGRNEQFF. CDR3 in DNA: TGTGCCATCAGTGAGCCTAGGACAGGGAGAAATGAGCAGTTCTTC.

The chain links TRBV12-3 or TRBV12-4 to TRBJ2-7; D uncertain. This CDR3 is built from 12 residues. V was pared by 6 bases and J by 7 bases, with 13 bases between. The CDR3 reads CASSHPPQEQYF. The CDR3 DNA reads TGTGCCAGCAGCCATCCGCCCCAAGAGCAGTACTTC.

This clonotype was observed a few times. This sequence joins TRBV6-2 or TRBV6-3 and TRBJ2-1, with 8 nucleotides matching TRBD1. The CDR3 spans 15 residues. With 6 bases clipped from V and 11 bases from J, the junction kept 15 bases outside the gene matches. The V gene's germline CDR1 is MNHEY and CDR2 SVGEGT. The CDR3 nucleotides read TGTGCCAGCAGACACGGGACAGGAAGCCTTGGGAAGCAGTTCTTC. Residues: CASRHGTGSLGKQFF.

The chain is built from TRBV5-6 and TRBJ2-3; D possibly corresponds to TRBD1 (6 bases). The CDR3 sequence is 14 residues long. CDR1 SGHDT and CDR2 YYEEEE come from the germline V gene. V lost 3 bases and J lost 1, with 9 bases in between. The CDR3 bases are TGTGCCAGCAGCTGGTGGACAGGCACAGATACGCAGTATTTT. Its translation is CASSWWTGTDTQYF. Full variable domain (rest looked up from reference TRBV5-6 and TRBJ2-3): DAGVTQSPTHLIKTRGQQVTLRCSPKSGHDTVSWYQQALGQGPQFIFQYYEEEERQRGNFPDRFSGHQFPNYSSELNVNALLLGDSALYLCASSWWTGTDTQYFGPGTRLTVL.

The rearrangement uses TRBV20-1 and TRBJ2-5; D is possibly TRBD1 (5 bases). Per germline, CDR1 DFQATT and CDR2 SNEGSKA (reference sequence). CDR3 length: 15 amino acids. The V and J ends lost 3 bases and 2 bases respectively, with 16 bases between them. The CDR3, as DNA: TGCAGTGCTAGTGGGGCAGTAGTACGGCAAGAGACCCAGTACTTC. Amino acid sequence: CSASGAVVRQETQYF.

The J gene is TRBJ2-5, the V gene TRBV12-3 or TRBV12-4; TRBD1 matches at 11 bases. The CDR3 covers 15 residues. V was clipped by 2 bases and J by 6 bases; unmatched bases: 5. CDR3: CASSLRTGGAKTQYF. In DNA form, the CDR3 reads TGTGCCAGCAGTTTAAGGACAGGGGGCGCAAAGACCCAGTACTTC.

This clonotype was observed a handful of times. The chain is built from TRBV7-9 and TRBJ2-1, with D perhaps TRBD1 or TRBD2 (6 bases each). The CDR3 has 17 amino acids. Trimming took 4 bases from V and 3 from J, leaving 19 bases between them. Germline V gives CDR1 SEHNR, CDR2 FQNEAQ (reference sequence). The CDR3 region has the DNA TGTGCCAGCAGCTACGGTCGGGGGCACTTATTCTACAATGAGCAGTTCTTC. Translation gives CASSYGRGHLFYNEQFF.

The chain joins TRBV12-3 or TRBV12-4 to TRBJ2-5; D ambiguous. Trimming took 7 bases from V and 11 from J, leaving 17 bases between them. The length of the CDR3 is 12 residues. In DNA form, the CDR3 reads TGTGCCAGCACATACTCGGGCCATGAGCAGTACTTC. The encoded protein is CASTYSGHEQYF.

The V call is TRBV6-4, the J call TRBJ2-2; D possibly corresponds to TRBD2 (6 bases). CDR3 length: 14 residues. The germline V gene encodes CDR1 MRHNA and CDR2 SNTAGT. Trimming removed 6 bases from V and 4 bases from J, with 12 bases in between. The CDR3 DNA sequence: TGTGCCAGCAGCGGGACTCCGGGCACCGGGGAGCTGTTTTTT. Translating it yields CASSGTPGTGELFF.

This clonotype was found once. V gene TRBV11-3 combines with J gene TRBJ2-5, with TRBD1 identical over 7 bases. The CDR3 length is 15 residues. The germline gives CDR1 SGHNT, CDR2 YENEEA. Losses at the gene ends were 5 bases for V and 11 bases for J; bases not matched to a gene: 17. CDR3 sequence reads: CASSRDSGHYNEQYF. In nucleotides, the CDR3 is TGTGCCAGCAGCAGGGACAGCGGACACTACAATGAGCAGTACTTC.

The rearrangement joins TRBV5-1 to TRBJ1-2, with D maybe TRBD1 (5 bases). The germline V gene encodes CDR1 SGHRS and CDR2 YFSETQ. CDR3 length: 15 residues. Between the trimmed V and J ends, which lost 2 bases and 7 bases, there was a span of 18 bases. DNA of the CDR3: TGCGCCAGCAGCTTCGGGACCGGCGGTCTTGGTGGCTACACCTTC. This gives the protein CASSFGTGGLGGYTF.

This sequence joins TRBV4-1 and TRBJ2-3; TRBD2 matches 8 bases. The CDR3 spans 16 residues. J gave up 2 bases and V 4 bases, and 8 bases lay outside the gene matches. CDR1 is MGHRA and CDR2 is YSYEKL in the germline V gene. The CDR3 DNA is TGCGCCAGCAGCCTCCGGGACGGGGGGGTCACAGATACGCAGTATTTT. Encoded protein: CASSLRDGGVTDTQYF.

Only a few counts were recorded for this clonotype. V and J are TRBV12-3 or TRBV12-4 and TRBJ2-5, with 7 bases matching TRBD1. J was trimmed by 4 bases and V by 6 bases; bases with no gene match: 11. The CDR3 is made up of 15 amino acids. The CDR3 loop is CASSTTGSMGETQYF. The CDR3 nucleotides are TGTGCCAGCAGCACGACAGGGTCAATGGGAGAGACCCAGTACTTC.

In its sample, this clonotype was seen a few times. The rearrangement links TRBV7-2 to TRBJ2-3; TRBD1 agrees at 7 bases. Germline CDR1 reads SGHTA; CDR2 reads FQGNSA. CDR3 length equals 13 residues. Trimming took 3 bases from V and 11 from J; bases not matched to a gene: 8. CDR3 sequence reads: CASSFQGQAMQYF. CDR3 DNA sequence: TGTGCCAGCAGCTTCCAAGGACAGGCTATGCAGTATTTT. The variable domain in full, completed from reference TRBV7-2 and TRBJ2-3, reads GAGVSQSPSNKVTEKGKDVELRCDPISGHTALYWYRQSLGQGLEFLIYFQGNSAPDKSGLPSDRFSAERTGGSVSTLTIQRTQQEDSAVYLCASSFQGQAMQYFGPGTRLTVL.

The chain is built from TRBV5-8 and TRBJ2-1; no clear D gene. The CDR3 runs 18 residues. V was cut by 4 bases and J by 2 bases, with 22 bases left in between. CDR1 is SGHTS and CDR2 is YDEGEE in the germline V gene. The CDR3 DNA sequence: TGTGCCAGCAGCCTATCCACACGGTCATCCTCTCCCTACAATGAGCAGTTCTTC. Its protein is CASSLSTRSSSPYNEQFF.

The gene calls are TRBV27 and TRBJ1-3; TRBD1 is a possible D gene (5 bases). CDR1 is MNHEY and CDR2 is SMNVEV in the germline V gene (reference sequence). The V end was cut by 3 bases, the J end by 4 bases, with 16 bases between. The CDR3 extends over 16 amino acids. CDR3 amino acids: CASSFTGPFGGNTIYF. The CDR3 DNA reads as TGTGCCAGCAGTTTTACGGGACCATTTGGAGGAAACACCATATATTTT.

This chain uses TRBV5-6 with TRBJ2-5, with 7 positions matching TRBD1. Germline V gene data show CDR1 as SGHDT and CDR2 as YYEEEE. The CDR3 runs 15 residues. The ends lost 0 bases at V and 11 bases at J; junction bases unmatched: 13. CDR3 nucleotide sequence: TGTGCCAGCAGCTTGGCGGACAGGCTATACAATGAGCAGTACTTC. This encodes CASSLADRLYNEQYF.